This T cell receptor beta chain was documented in a study of human CD4 T cells and Enterobacteriaceae. All CD4+ cells other than CD45RA+CCR7+CD95- naive cells were sorted as memory, over 98% pure. This table comes from immunoSEQ multiplex PCR, and its TCRdb copy is limited to in-frame clones, with some not included. The data show 25,000 to 30,000 clones, about four fifths seen once. The CDR3 contains 16 residues. V lost 4 bases and J 4 bases, leaving 16 bases between the germline ends. Germline V CDR1 and CDR2: SGHDN, FVKESK. The chain employs TRBV14 and TRBJ1-4, with D maybe TRBD1 (6 bases). Sequences were obtained from memory CD4+ T cells from blood. The source is a human donor in good health. The CDR3 region is CASSRAGAGNNEKLFF. Here the CDR3 DNA reads TGTGCCAGCAGCCGCGCAGGGGCTGGTAATAATGAAAAACTGTTTTTT.